This T cell receptor beta chain was documented in a study of response to subunit inactivated influenza vaccine. Trimming removed 4 bases from V and 5 bases from J; junction bases left unmatched: 10. The CDR3 is 16 residues long. CDR1 and CDR2 (germline): LGHDT, YNNKEL (reference sequence). TCRdb re-called the RT-PCR reads with MiXCR, one entry per CDR3 protein. The sample yields about 650,000 distinct CDR3 sequences, less than 15% seen once. The sample consisted of PBMCs from blood, taken approximately 15 days before vaccination. This TCR was sampled from a man over 45 who received an inactivated influenza vaccine. This chain uses TRBV3-1 with TRBJ2-7; 11 bases line up with TRBD2. The CDR3 protein is CASSLMALAGVHEQYF. In nucleotides, the CDR3 is TGTGCCAGCAGCCTCATGGCACTAGCGGGGGTCCACGAGCAGTACTTC.